One sample yielded the 21 T cell receptor beta chains listed below, sequenced in a study of blood T cell repertoires in COVID-19. Repertoires were generated with immunoSEQ multiplex PCR, while TCRdb's copy carries only in-frame clones and drops some. The sample has 280,000 or so clones, nearly 90% seen once. Sequenced input: peripheral blood. The source of these receptors is a man in his late teens or twenties with active or convalescent COVID-19.

This clone appeared once. The rearrangement uses TRBV7-2 and TRBJ1-1; 7 nucleotides align to TRBD1. The CDR3 consists of 15 residues. Germline V gives CDR1 SGHTA, CDR2 FQGNSA. V trimming: 1 base; J trimming: 5 bases; junction bases outside the gene matches: 7. CDR3 amino acids: CASSLVRGLWTEAFF. CDR3 bases: TGTGCCAGCAGCTTAGTAAGGGGGCTATGGACTGAAGCTTTCTTT.

In this sample, this clone turned up once. The chain joins TRBV5-1 to TRBJ1-1; D is undetermined. V was pared by 0 bases and J by 4 bases, with 13 bases between. The CDR3 loop spans 15 amino acids. Germline assignment: CDR1 SGHRS and CDR2 YFSETQ. The CDR3 DNA is TGCGCCAGCAGCTTGGATTTATTAGGAGGCACTGAAGCTTTCTTT. Protein sequence: CASSLDLLGGTEAFF.

V and J are TRBV7-2 and TRBJ1-2; D unclear. V lost 2 bases to trimming and J lost 4 bases, with 11 bases between them. The germline V gene has CDR1 SGHTA and CDR2 FQGNSA. This CDR3 has 14 residues. The CDR3 region has the DNA TGTGCCAGCAGCTTAACGGCAGCGATCTATGGCTACACCTTC. It encodes CASSLTAAIYGYTF.

The chain uses TRBV24-1 and TRBJ2-1; 8 bases line up with TRBD2. This CDR3 has 13 amino acids. Germline V gene lookup returns CDR1 KGHDR and CDR2 SFDVKD. The V and J ends lost 6 bases and 3 bases, in that order; junction bases with no gene match: 0. CDR3 coding DNA: TGTGCCACCAGTCGGGGGGGCTACAATGAGCAGTTCTTC. Amino acid sequence: CATSRGGYNEQFF.

The chain is built from TRBV5-5 and TRBJ2-2, with D perhaps TRBD2 (5 bases). Germline CDR1 is SGHKS and CDR2 is YYEKEE (reference sequence). The CDR3 length is 14 residues. V lost 0 bases and J 7 bases, leaving 10 bases between the germline ends. CDR3 DNA: TGTGCCAGCAGCTTGGCTCACGGGGACGGGGAGCTGTTTTTT. As protein: CASSLAHGDGELFF.

The chain couples TRBV4-1 to TRBJ2-3; 9 bases line up with TRBD1. The ends lost 0 bases at V and 1 base at J; junction bases unmatched: 5. This CDR3 spans 17 amino acids. Germline loops: CDR1 MGHRA, CDR2 YSYEKL. CDR3 sequence (DNA): TGCGCCAGCAGCCAAGACGTAGGGACAGGGCGCACAGATACGCAGTATTTT. Its protein is CASSQDVGTGRTDTQYF.

The gene calls are TRBV2 and TRBJ2-5; D call uncertain. V was clipped by 1 base and J by 4 bases, with 7 bases between them. CDR1 and CDR2 (germline): SNHLY, FYNNEI. This CDR3 has 13 residues. In nucleotides, the CDR3 is TGTGCCAGCAGTGAAGGCCCGAGAGAGACCCAGTACTTC. Its protein is CASSEGPRETQYF.

The CDR3 nucleotides are TGTGCCAGCAGTGAAATGTCTAGCGGGGCCCACGGAGGATACAATGAGCAGTTCTTC. Encoded protein: CASSEMSSGAHGGYNEQFF. The rearrangement links TRBV2 to TRBJ2-1; 9 bases align to TRBD2. There are 19 residues in the CDR3. Unmatched junction bases numbered 15, after V lost 2 bases and J lost 4 bases. Germline CDR1 SNHLY, CDR2 FYNNEI.

The chain links TRBV5-4 to TRBJ1-1, with D tentatively TRBD1 (5 bases). Germline V gene lookup returns CDR1 SGHNT and CDR2 YYREEE (reference sequence). This CDR3 spans 15 amino acids. The ends were cut back, 4 bases at V and 2 bases at J, with 15 bases in the middle. The CDR3 bases are TGTGCCAGCAGCCTCCCGGGGGTGGGAAACACTGAAGCTTTCTTT. This translates into CASSLPGVGNTEAFF.

The chain carries TRBV14 and TRBJ1-2, with no clear D. V shed 6 bases and J shed 2 bases, with 10 bases lying between them. The CDR3 length is 13 residues. From germline, CDR1 is SGHDN and CDR2 FVKESK. CDR3 loop: CASRMAENYGYTF. As DNA, the CDR3 is TGTGCCAGCAGAATGGCCGAAAACTATGGCTACACCTTC.

Details on this clone: The same CDR3 can be traced to other DNA sequences in this sample. This chain joins TRBV9 and TRBJ2-7; D uncertain. The germline V gene has CDR1 SGDLS and CDR2 YYNGEE. V gave up 2 bases and J gave up 0 bases, with 6 bases separating them. CDR3 length: 13 amino acids. CDR3 nucleotide sequence: TGTGCCAGCAGCGTCTCTAGCTCCTACGAGCAGTACTTC. As protein: CASSVSSSYEQYF. Drawing the rest from reference TRBV9 and TRBJ2-7, the complete variable domain is DSGVTQTPKHLITATGQRVTLRCSPRSGDLSVYWYQQSLDQGLQFLIQYYNGEERAKGNILERFSAQQFPDLHSELNLSSLELGDSALYFCASSVSSSYEQYFGPGTRLTVT.

The rearrangement links TRBV5-6 to TRBJ1-5; TRBD1 agrees at 8 bases. This CDR3 is built from 14 residues. The trim removed 5 bases at V and 2 bases at J, leaving 3 bases unmatched. Germline V lookup: CDR1 SGHDT, CDR2 YYEEEE. The CDR3 loop reads CASRLQGGNQPQHF. The CDR3 nucleotides read TGTGCCAGCAGGTTACAGGGGGGCAATCAGCCCCAGCATTTT.

V and J are TRBV7-9 and TRBJ1-5; D might be TRBD1 (5 bases). V dropped 5 bases and J dropped 4 bases, with 12 bases sitting between them. CDR1 and CDR2 (germline): SEHNR, FQNEAQ (reference sequence). CDR3 length: 14 amino acids. The DNA of the CDR3 is TGTGCCAGCAGCCTCGACAGTTTTAATCAGCCCCAGCATTTT. It translates to CASSLDSFNQPQHF.

The J gene is TRBJ2-5, the V gene TRBV6-5; weak D call: TRBD1 (7 bases). The CDR3 consists of 14 residues. Germline-derived CDR1 and CDR2 are MNHEY and SVGAGI. Trimming removed 0 bases at V and 5 bases at J, with 10 bases between. DNA of the CDR3: TGTGCCAGCAGTTACTCTCCAGGGGGGGAGACCCAGTACTTC. Translated, it gives CASSYSPGGETQYF.

The CDR3 is CASTGGAEQYF. The CDR3 region has the DNA TGTGCCAGCACCGGAGGGGCCGAGCAGTACTTC. This chain links TRBV6-6 with TRBJ2-7, with D perhaps matching TRBD2 (6 bases). Per the germline V gene, CDR1 is MNHNY and CDR2 is SVGAGI (reference sequence). The CDR3 has 11 residues. Trimming pared 7 bases from V and 6 bases from J, leaving 10 bases between.

The rearrangement uses TRBV7-9 and TRBJ2-5; 7 nucleotides match TRBD1. The CDR3 length is 14 residues. Germline CDR1 is SEHNR and CDR2 is FQNEAQ (reference sequence). Unmatched junction bases numbered 6, after V lost 5 bases and J lost 3 bases. CDR3 DNA sequence: TGTGCCAGCAGCCCCGACAGGGTAGAAGAGACCCAGTACTTC. This translates into CASSPDRVEETQYF.

V and J are TRBV7-3 and TRBJ2-3; D might be TRBD2 (6 bases). This CDR3 spans 17 amino acids. In germline, CDR1 is SGHTA, CDR2 FQGTGA. Trimming removed 11 bases at V and 3 bases at J, with 27 bases between. CDR3 DNA: TGTGCCCTCCCATGTTCGGGCCCGGGTGGGAGGACAGATACGCAGTATTTT. Amino acids: CALPCSGPGGRTDTQYF.

The rearrangement joins TRBV6-4 to TRBJ2-3, with TRBD1 matching over 10 bases. The trim removed 2 bases at V and 4 bases at J, leaving 0 bases unmatched. Germline V gene lookup returns CDR1 MRHNA and CDR2 SNTAGT. The CDR3 extends over 14 amino acids. The CDR3 DNA is TGTGCCAGCAGTGACGGGACAGGGGCAGATACGCAGTATTTT. It codes for CASSDGTGADTQYF.

This chain links TRBV13 with TRBJ1-5; no clear D gene. Trimming stripped 2 bases from V and 7 bases from J, with 15 bases between. The germline CDR1 and CDR2 sequences are PRHDT and FYEKMQ (reference sequence). This CDR3 contains 15 residues. The CDR3 loop reads CASSLYRGSGQPQHF. CDR3 in DNA: TGTGCCAGCAGCTTATATCGAGGGTCGGGGCAGCCCCAGCATTTT.

CDR3 residues: CASSLAPGEQFF. CDR3 coding DNA: TGTGCCAGCAGTTTAGCACCGGGAGAGCAGTTCTTC. This chain uses TRBV12-3 or TRBV12-4 with TRBJ2-1; tentative D call: TRBD2 (5 bases). CDR3 length: 12 amino acids. V lost 0 bases, J lost 10 bases, and 7 bases lay in between.

This chain uses TRBV19 with TRBJ2-7; possible D gene TRBD2, 5 bases. Germline V gene lookup returns CDR1 LNHDA and CDR2 SQIVND (reference sequence). This CDR3 is 14 amino acids long. The V and J ends lost 1 base and 3 bases respectively, with 10 bases between them. CDR3 residues: CASSIGGPGYEQYF. The CDR3 DNA follows: TGTGCCAGTAGTATAGGAGGGCCGGGCTACGAGCAGTACTTC.